This T cell receptor (beta chain) derives from a study of shared clonotypes between healthy human individuals. Study information: The composition of the donors was two women and a few men aged 18 to 49. Study-level results: There were few donors, and this limited the genetic and exposure-history diversity represented. Read depth was anticipated to influence clonotype sharing among donors.

As regards this clone: Its antigen remains unidentified.

The CDR3 loop spans 13 amino acids. CDR1 is MDHEN, CDR2 SYDVKM, per germline. V was trimmed by 3 bases and J by 8 bases, leaving 11 bases between them. Deep-level assay runs were performed. TCRdb's table, derived via immunoSEQ multiplex PCR, lists solely in-frame clones and lacks some. This repertoire shows about 490,000 clones, approximately 79% found once; its top ten account for about 12%. The V call is TRBV28, the J call TRBJ2-1; D gene ambiguous. This TCR came from a woman aged 40 to 49 in good health. Some clones in this sample may be carry-over from other donors' samples. Sequencing was performed on PBMCs. CDR3 DNA sequence: TGTGCCAGCAGTTTGCCAGCAACCGATGAGCAGTTCTTC. Translation: CASSLPATDEQFF. The full variable domain, its missing parts supplied by reference TRBV28 and TRBJ2-1, is DVKVTQSSRYLVKRTGEKVFLECVQDMDHENMFWYRQDPGLGLRLIYFSYDVKMKEKGDIPEGYSVSREKKERFSLILESASTNQTSMYLCASSLPATDEQFFGPGTRLTVL.